This TCR beta chain appears in the sequencing data of a study of blood T cells in healthy people across ages. Ten or more counts support this clonotype. Healthy Caucasians from Russia aged roughly 6 to 95 served as donors. Every sample yielded at least 6.5 million isolated PBMCs. Trimming pared 1 base from V and 1 base from J, leaving 10 bases between. The germline CDR1 and CDR2 sequences are LGHNA and YNFKEQ. The CDR3 has 15 residues. Primed by a sample-barcoded 5' primer and a J-beta primer mix, a second PCR proceeded for roughly 7 to 12 cycles. TCRdb processed the 5' RACE reads anew with MiXCR; each CDR3 protein has one entry. The repertoire holds around 780,000 distinct CDR3 sequences, with about a quarter as singletons. Another study also made use of these data, one on T cells of mothers and their children. That paper adds: Added by the second PCR's M1S primer were sample barcodes and 2-4 random nucleotides.

The chain joins TRBV4-2 to TRBJ1-2; D is unclear. Specimen: blood. The source is a boy between 5 and 17 years old in good health. This CDR3 is CASSQASAVNYGYTF. The CDR3 coding sequence is TGTGCCAGCAGCCAAGCTTCGGCGGTTAACTATGGCTACACCTTC.